The 27 T cell receptor beta chains listed next were all sequenced from one sample in a study of a mutant IDH1 vaccine in newly diagnosed glioma. As to time point: week 11, during vaccination. Every vaccination contained 300 ug of the mutant IDH1 20-mer peptide and was paired with topical imiquimod. TCRdb's copy holds only in-frame clones and misses some; the assay was immunoSEQ multiplex PCR. The sample carries over 60,000 clones, about 88% recorded once. These receptors lack a known antigen. This material consisted of PBMCs, taken from a glioma patient whose treatment included an IDH1 peptide vaccine. These receptors originate from a man between 35 and 55 years old with glioma.

The rearrangement links TRBV5-6 to TRBJ1-6; TRBD1 matches at 9 bases. V gave up 4 bases and J gave up 10 bases; unmatched junction bases: 6. This CDR3 is built from 14 residues. Germline CDR1 is SGHDT and CDR2 is YYEEEE. CDR3 protein: CASSPPDRGSPLHF. CDR3 nucleotide sequence: TGTGCCAGCAGCCCGCCGGACAGGGGATCACCCCTCCACTTT.

This rearrangement joins TRBV4-3 to TRBJ1-4; the D gene is possibly TRBD1 (6 bases). Germline V gene data show CDR1 as LGHNA and CDR2 as YSLEER. The CDR3 is 17 amino acids. V was pared by 4 bases and J by 0 bases, with 15 bases between. As DNA, the CDR3 is TGCGCCAGCAGCCGAGAGACAGGTTATGCAACTAATGAAAAACTGTTTTTT. It specifies CASSRETGYATNEKLFF.

DNA for the CDR3: TGCAGCGTTGAAGCCGAACAGGGGGCCGTCAAGTATTTT. Protein sequence: CSVEAEQGAVKYF. The chain employs TRBV29-1 and TRBJ2-3; 9 nucleotides match TRBD1. V shed 1 base and J 13 bases; nucleotides not matched to a gene: 9. Per the germline V gene, CDR1 is SQVTM and CDR2 is ANQGSEA. The CDR3 is 13 residues long.

V gene TRBV28 combines with J gene TRBJ1-1; 8 bases line up with TRBD1. J lost 2 bases, V lost 6 bases, and 2 bases had no gene match. The CDR3 has 13 residues. From germline, CDR1 is MDHEN and CDR2 SYDVKM. CDR3 residues: CASRTGANTEAFF. CDR3 bases: TGTGCCAGCAGGACAGGGGCAAACACTGAAGCTTTCTTT.

This chain uses TRBV18 with TRBJ2-2; TRBD1 matches 7 bases. The CDR3 length is 16 residues. The V gene end was trimmed by 0 bases and the J gene end by 0 bases; junction bases not matched to a gene: 1. Germline CDR1 reads KGHSH; CDR2 reads LQKENI. CDR3 sequence reads: CASSPPTGSNTGELFF. CDR3 DNA sequence: TGTGCCAGCTCACCACCGACAGGGTCGAACACCGGGGAGCTGTTTTTT.

This clone was recorded a few times. The V and J genes are TRBV7-9 and TRBJ2-1; TRBD2 matches 10 bases. CDR3 length: 17 amino acids. V was clipped by 4 bases and J by 10 bases; unmatched bases: 16. In germline, CDR1 is SEHNR, CDR2 FQNEAQ (reference sequence). The CDR3 DNA reads TGTGCCAGCAGCTGGCTGACTAGCGGGCAGAGAGGGATGGAGCAGTTCTTC. Protein: CASSWLTSGQRGMEQFF.

This sequence joins TRBV19 and TRBJ1-6, with D possibly being TRBD1 (6 bases). V was clipped by 1 base and J by 7 bases, with 11 bases between them. The CDR3 extends over 15 amino acids. Germline values: CDR1 LNHDA, CDR2 SQIVND (reference sequence). DNA for the CDR3: TGTGCCAGTAGTATAGGAGGGGGGTTCAATTCACCCCTCCACTTT. Protein sequence: CASSIGGGFNSPLHF.

This chain uses TRBV28 with TRBJ2-2; D may match TRBD1 or TRBD2 (5 bases each). The germline V gene encodes CDR1 MDHEN and CDR2 SYDVKM. V was clipped by 8 bases and J by 0 bases, with 16 bases between them. The CDR3 has 16 amino acids. CDR3 sequence: CASRTPGTSNTGELFF. In nucleotides, the CDR3 is TGTGCCAGCCGGACCCCCGGGACCTCGAACACCGGGGAGCTGTTTTTT.

The gene calls are TRBV28 and TRBJ1-1, with D possibly being TRBD1 (5 bases). The CDR3 is 13 residues long. V gave up 5 bases and J gave up 8 bases, with 15 bases separating them. The germline V gene has CDR1 MDHEN and CDR2 SYDVKM. CDR3 protein: CASSAGGFGEAFF. The CDR3 DNA reads TGTGCCAGCAGTGCCGGGGGGTTTGGAGAAGCTTTCTTT.

V usage is TRBV5-6 and J usage is TRBJ1-2, with no clear D. Trimming shortened V by 4 bases and J by 8 bases, and 18 bases separated the two germline ends. There are 14 residues in the CDR3. CDR1 is SGHDT and CDR2 is YYEEEE in the germline V gene. The CDR3 DNA reads as TGTGCCAGCAGCCCGGGGAGCCTCCGGGGAGGCTACACCTTC. This sequence encodes CASSPGSLRGGYTF.

The chain couples TRBV5-1 to TRBJ2-7, with D possibly matching TRBD2 (6 bases). The CDR3 contains 16 residues. Trimming cost V 0 bases and J 2 bases, with 15 bases left between them. Germline V gene sequence: CDR1 SGHRS, CDR2 YFSETQ. The DNA of the CDR3 is TGCGCCAGCAGCTTGGGATGGGGGGTACCTACCTACGAGCAGTACTTC. Amino acids: CASSLGWGVPTYEQYF.

This chain links TRBV28 with TRBJ1-6; D uncertain. V shed 6 bases and J shed 7 bases, with 16 bases lying between them. From germline, CDR1 is MDHEN and CDR2 SYDVKM. The CDR3 is 15 residues long. The CDR3 protein is CASRARTGLNSPLHF. In nucleotides, the CDR3 is TGTGCCAGCAGAGCAAGGACGGGGTTAAATTCACCCCTCCACTTT.

V usage is TRBV6-1 and J usage is TRBJ1-5; D might be TRBD1 (6 bases). The CDR3 length is 14 residues. CDR1 and CDR2 from the germline V gene are MNHNS and SASEGT. Trimming removed 4 bases at V and 3 bases at J, with 10 bases between. CDR3 nucleotide sequence: TGTGCCAGCAGTGCCGACAGGATCAATCAGCCCCAGCATTTT. Its translation is CASSADRINQPQHF.

The gene calls are TRBV5-1 and TRBJ2-5, with 10 positions matching TRBD2. V lost 4 bases to trimming and J lost 11 bases; unmatched junction nucleotides: 14. In germline, CDR1 is SGHRS, CDR2 YFSETQ. The CDR3 runs to 15 residues. In nucleotides, the CDR3 is TGCGCCAGCAGCGCAACTAGCGGGGCCCCTCCCGGGCAGTACTTC. Protein product: CASSATSGAPPGQYF.

The chain carries TRBV28 and TRBJ1-2; D perhaps matches TRBD1 (6 bases). The V gene lost 0 bases and the J gene lost 2 bases, with 10 bases spanning the gap. There are 15 residues in the CDR3. In germline, CDR1 is MDHEN, CDR2 SYDVKM. The CDR3 is CASSLWGQGNYGYTF. CDR3 nucleotides: TGTGCCAGCAGTTTATGGGGGCAGGGGAACTATGGCTACACCTTC.

The chain employs TRBV28 and TRBJ1-5; maybe TRBD1 (5 bases). Per germline, CDR1 MDHEN and CDR2 SYDVKM. V shed 5 bases and J shed 2 bases, with 7 bases lying between them. This CDR3 contains 13 residues. The CDR3 nucleotides read TGTGCCAGCAGTAGGGACGGCAATCAGCCCCAGCATTTT. It translates to CASSRDGNQPQHF. The complete variable domain, with remaining parts taken from reference TRBV28 and TRBJ1-5, reads DVKVTQSSRYLVKRTGEKVFLECVQDMDHENMFWYRQDPGLGLRLIYFSYDVKMKEKGDIPEGYSVSREKKERFSLILESASTNQTSMYLCASSRDGNQPQHFGDGTRLSIL.

This chain uses TRBV28 with TRBJ2-1; 10 nucleotides match TRBD2. Per the germline V gene, CDR1 is MDHEN and CDR2 is SYDVKM. There are 12 residues in the CDR3. The V and J ends lost 5 bases and 15 bases, in that order; junction bases with no gene match: 7. The CDR3 DNA sequence: TGTGCCAGCAGTATCTCTAGCGGGGGATCGTTCTTC. This encodes CASSISSGGSFF.

The chain links TRBV19 to TRBJ1-5; D is uncertain. Per germline, CDR1 LNHDA and CDR2 SQIVND (reference sequence). Trimming cost V 6 bases and J 7 bases, with 16 bases left between them. The CDR3 is made up of 14 amino acids. CDR3 sequence reads: CASRYGEVGQPQHF. CDR3 DNA sequence: TGTGCCAGTAGATATGGGGAAGTGGGACAGCCCCAGCATTTT.

The genes are TRBV15 and TRBJ2-7; D is undetermined. Germline V gene data show CDR1 as LNHNV and CDR2 as YYDKDF (reference sequence). The CDR3 extends over 16 amino acids. Deletions cut 2 bases from V and 4 bases from J, with 18 bases between. CDR3 residues: CATSRQLRGLRYEQYF. CDR3 DNA: TGTGCCACCAGCAGACAACTTCGAGGCCTTCGGTACGAGCAGTACTTC.

The chain carries TRBV30 and TRBJ2-5; tentatively, D is TRBD2 (5 bases). The germline V gene encodes CDR1 GTSNPN and CDR2 SVGIG (reference sequence). The CDR3 runs to 15 residues. Between the trimmed V and J ends, which lost 7 bases and 4 bases, there was a span of 22 bases. CDR3 loop: CASAPGLVPGETQYF. The CDR3 DNA reads TGTGCCTCGGCCCCCGGACTCGTCCCAGGAGAGACCCAGTACTTC.

The chain is built from TRBV19 and TRBJ2-7, with 9 bases fitting TRBD2. CDR1 is LNHDA, CDR2 SQIVND, per germline (reference sequence). CDR3 size: 15 residues. After removal of 6 bases from V and 2 bases from J, the junction contained 8 bases not matched to a gene. Written as DNA, the CDR3 is TGTGCCAGTAGATCACTAGCGGGCCCTACCTACGAGCAGTACTTC. Translated, it gives CASRSLAGPTYEQYF.

In regard to this clone: The junction differs from germline at one of its ends, possibly a read error. V and J are TRBV7-7 and TRBJ2-2; 12 positions match TRBD2. Germline CDR1 SSHAT, CDR2 FNYEAQ (reference sequence). The length of the CDR3 is 16 residues. Here the CDR3 reads CASSLATSGSPGELFF. In DNA form, the CDR3 reads TGTGCTAGCAGCTTAGCGACTAGCGGGAGCCCCGGGGAGCTGTTTTTT.

The rearrangement uses TRBV29-1 and TRBJ2-1; D perhaps matches TRBD2 (7 bases). CDR1 SQVTM and CDR2 ANQGSEA come from the germline V gene. The CDR3 covers 15 residues. Trimming took off 7 bases at V and 0 bases at J, with 16 bases between the two ends. Here the CDR3 reads CSGHNREGSYNEQFF. CDR3 DNA sequence: TGCAGCGGTCATAACAGGGAGGGCTCCTACAATGAGCAGTTCTTC.

The chain employs TRBV4-2 and TRBJ1-1; D is possibly TRBD1 (5 bases). V gave up 0 bases and J gave up 0 bases, with 8 bases separating them. Germline-derived CDR1 and CDR2 are LGHNA and YNFKEQ. The CDR3 is 15 residues long. CDR3 sequence (DNA): TGTGCCAGCAGCCAAGACAGGGCCCTGAACACTGAAGCTTTCTTT. Protein product: CASSQDRALNTEAFF.

In its sample, this clone was seen a few times. The V and J genes are TRBV13 and TRBJ1-4; D not resolved. The ends were cut back, 0 bases at V and 0 bases at J, with 5 bases in the middle. This CDR3 has 15 residues. The germline CDR1 and CDR2 sequences are PRHDT and FYEKMQ (reference sequence). CDR3 in amino acids: CASSLGGATNEKLFF. The DNA of the CDR3 is TGTGCCAGCAGCTTAGGGGGAGCAACTAATGAAAAACTGTTTTTT.

The rearrangement links TRBV4-2 to TRBJ2-6; D is ambiguous. V was shortened by 0 bases and J by 0 bases, with 6 bases between the two germline ends. This CDR3 has 16 residues. Germline CDR1 is LGHNA and CDR2 is YNFKEQ. The DNA for the CDR3 is TGTGCCAGCAGCCAAGACCCACTCTCTGGGGCCAACGTCCTGACTTTC. The encoded protein is CASSQDPLSGANVLTF.

The chain couples TRBV15 to TRBJ2-1, with no clear D. The V end was cut by 0 bases, the J end by 9 bases, with 9 bases between. The germline gives CDR1 LNHNV, CDR2 YYDKDF (reference sequence). The CDR3 covers 13 residues. The CDR3 loop is CATSRDPQAEQFF. DNA of the CDR3: TGTGCCACCAGCAGAGATCCCCAGGCTGAGCAGTTCTTC. The variable domain in full, completed from reference TRBV15 and TRBJ2-1, reads DAMVIQNPRYQVTQFGKPVTLSCSQTLNHNVMYWYQQKSSQAPKLLFHYYDKDFNNEADTPDNFQSRRPNTSFCFLDIRSPGLGDTAMYLCATSRDPQAEQFFGPGTRLTVL.